The clone carrying this TCR beta chain showed up just a few times. The antigen remains unidentified. These data are taken from a study of CD8 T cells in ankylosing spondylitis. Study-level results: Characteristic, it appeared, of ankylosing spondylitis blood was a TCR beta motif of eight highly homologous variants.

V dropped 4 bases and J dropped 2; count of bases not matched to a gene: 4. CDR1 is SQVTM, CDR2 ANQGSEA, per germline. This CDR3 contains 15 residues. Using its own MiXCR run on the 5' RACE reads, TCRdb lists one record per CDR3 protein. The table includes hundreds of thousands of distinct CDR3 sequences, roughly 18% detected once. Specimen: blood, either unsorted or a sorted T cell fraction (not recorded which). The chain couples TRBV29-1 to TRBJ2-2, with 10 bases lining up with TRBD1. This TCR was sampled from a male donor with ankylosing spondylitis. As DNA, the CDR3 is TGCAGCGTTGGGGACAGGGGACGTAACACCGGGGAGCTGTTTTTT. It encodes CSVGDRGRNTGELFF.